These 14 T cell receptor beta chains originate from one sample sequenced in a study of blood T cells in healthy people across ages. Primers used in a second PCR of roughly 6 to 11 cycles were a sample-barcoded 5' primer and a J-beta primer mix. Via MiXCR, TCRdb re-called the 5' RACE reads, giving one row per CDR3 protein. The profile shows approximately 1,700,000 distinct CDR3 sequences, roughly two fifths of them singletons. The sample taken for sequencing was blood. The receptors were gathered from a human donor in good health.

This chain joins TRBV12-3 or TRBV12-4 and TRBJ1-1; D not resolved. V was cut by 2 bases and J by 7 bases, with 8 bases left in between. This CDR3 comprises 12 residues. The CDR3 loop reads CASSLILVEAFF. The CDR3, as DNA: TGTGCCAGCAGTTTAATTTTGGTTGAAGCTTTCTTT.

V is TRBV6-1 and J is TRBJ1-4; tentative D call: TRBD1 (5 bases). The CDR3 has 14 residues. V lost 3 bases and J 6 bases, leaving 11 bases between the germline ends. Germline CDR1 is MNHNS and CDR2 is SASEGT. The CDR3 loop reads CASSELGADEKLFF. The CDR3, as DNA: TGTGCCAGCAGTGAGTTAGGGGCCGATGAAAAACTGTTTTTT.

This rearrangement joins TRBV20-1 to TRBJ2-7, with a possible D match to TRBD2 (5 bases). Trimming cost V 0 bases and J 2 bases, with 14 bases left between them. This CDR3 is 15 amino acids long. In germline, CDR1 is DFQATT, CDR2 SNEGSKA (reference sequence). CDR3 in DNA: TGCAGTGCTAGAGATGCCCGGGAAGAGACCTACGAGCAGTACTTC. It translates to CSARDAREETYEQYF.

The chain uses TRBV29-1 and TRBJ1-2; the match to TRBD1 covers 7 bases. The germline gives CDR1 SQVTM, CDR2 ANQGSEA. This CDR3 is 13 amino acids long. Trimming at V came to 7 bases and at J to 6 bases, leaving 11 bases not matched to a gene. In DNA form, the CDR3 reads TGCAGCGACGCTGGACAGGCAAAAGATGGCTACACCTTC. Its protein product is CSDAGQAKDGYTF.

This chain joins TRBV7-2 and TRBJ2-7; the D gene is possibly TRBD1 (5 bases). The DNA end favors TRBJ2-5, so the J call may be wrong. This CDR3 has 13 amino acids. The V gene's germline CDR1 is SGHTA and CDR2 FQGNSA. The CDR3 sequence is CASSSGIVETQYF. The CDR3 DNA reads TGTGCCAGCAGCTCAGGGATTGTGGAGACCCAGTACTTC.

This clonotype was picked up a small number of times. The CDR3 DNA is TGTGCCAGCAGTCACCCGGGACAAGGGCCCCGCGAGCAGTTCTTC. It translates to CASSHPGQGPREQFF. The V and J genes are TRBV6-2 or TRBV6-3 and TRBJ2-1; the D gene is possibly TRBD1 (6 bases). Trimming left V 5 bases short and J 10 bases short, with 21 bases between. Germline CDR1 is MNHEY and CDR2 is SVGEGT. The CDR3 sequence is 15 residues long.

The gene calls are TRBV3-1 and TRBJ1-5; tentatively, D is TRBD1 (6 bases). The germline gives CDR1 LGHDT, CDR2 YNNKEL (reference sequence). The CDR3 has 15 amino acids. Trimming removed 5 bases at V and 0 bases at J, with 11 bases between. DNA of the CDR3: TGTGCCAGCAGCAGGGGGGACGTTAGCAATCAGCCCCAGCATTTT. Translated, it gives CASSRGDVSNQPQHF.

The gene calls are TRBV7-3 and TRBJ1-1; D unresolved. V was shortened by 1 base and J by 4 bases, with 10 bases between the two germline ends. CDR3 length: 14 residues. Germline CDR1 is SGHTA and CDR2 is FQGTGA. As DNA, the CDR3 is TGTGCCAGCAGCTTAATTGGATCCTCCACTGAAGCTTTCTTT. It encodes CASSLIGSSTEAFF.

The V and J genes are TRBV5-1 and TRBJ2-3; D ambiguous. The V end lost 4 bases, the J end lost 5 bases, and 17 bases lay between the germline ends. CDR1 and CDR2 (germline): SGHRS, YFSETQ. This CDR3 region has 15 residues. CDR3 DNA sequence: TGCGCCAGCAGCAACCCCGCCGGCACGAGAGATACGCAGTATTTT. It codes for CASSNPAGTRDTQYF.

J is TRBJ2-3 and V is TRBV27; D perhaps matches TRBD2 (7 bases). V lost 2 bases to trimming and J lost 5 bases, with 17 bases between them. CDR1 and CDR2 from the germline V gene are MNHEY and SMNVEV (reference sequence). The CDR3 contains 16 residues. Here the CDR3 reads CASSLDGGLWGDTQYF. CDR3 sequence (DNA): TGTGCCAGCAGTTTAGACGGGGGGCTTTGGGGAGATACGCAGTATTTT.

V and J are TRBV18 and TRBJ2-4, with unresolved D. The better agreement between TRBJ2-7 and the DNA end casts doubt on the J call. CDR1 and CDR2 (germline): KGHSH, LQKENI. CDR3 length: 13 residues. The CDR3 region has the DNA TGTGCCAGCTCACCACCTACGGAAATCGAGCAGTACTTC. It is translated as CASSPPTEIEQYF.

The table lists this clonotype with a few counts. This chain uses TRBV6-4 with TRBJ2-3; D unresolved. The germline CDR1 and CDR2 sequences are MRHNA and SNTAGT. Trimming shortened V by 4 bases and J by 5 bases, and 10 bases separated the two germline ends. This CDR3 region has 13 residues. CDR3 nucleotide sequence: TGTGCCAGCAGTGTCGGCTTGGGAGATACGCAGTATTTT. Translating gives CASSVGLGDTQYF.

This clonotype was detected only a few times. The DNA for the CDR3 is TGCAGCGTTGATCTAACTAGCGGGGCTGTCAGCGAGCAGTACTTC. It yields the protein CSVDLTSGAVSEQYF. The gene calls are TRBV29-1 and TRBJ2-7, with 10 bases aligning to TRBD2. V shed 3 bases and J 6 bases; nucleotides not matched to a gene: 11. The CDR3 sequence is 15 residues long. CDR1 is SQVTM, CDR2 ANQGSEA, per germline.

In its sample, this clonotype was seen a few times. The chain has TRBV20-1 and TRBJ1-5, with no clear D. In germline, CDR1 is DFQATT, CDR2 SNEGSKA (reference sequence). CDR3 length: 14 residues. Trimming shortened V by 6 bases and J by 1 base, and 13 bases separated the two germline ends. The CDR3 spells CSARPGMSNQPQHF. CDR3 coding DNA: TGCAGTGCGCGACCCGGGATGAGCAATCAGCCCCAGCATTTT.